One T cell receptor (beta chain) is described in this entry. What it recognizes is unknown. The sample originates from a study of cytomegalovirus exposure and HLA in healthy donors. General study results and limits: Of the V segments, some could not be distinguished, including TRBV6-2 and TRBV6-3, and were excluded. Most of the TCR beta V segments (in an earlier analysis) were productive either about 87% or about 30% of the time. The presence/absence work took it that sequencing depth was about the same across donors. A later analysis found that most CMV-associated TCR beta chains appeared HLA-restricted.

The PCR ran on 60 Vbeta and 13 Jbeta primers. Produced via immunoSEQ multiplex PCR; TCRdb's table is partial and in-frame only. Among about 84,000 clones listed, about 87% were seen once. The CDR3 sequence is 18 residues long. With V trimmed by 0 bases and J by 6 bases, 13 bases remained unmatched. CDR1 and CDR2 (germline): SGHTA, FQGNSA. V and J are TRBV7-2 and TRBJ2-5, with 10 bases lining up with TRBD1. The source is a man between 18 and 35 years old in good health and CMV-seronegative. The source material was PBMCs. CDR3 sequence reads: CASSLARPPDRGRKTQYF. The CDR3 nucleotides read TGTGCCAGCAGCTTAGCGCGGCCGCCGGACAGGGGGAGGAAGACCCAGTACTTC.